This entry lists 16 T cell receptor beta chains sequenced from one sample in a study of blood T cells in healthy people across ages. Alongside a J-beta primer mix, a sample-barcoded 5' primer served in a second PCR lasting roughly 7 to 12 cycles. TCRdb itself ran the 5' RACE reads through MiXCR, one entry per CDR3 protein. The sample contains about 930,000 distinct CDR3 sequences, about 27% of which appear only once. This same sample was also part of a study on T cells of mothers and their children.

Sequenced material: blood. Source of these receptors: a middle-aged woman in good health.

Worth noting for this clonotype: Compared with germline, one end of the junction differs, possibly owing to a read error. This chain connects TRBV5-1 to TRBJ2-1; 9 bases map to TRBD2. The germline V gene encodes CDR1 SGHRS and CDR2 YFSETQ. CDR3 size: 15 residues. CDR3 DNA sequence: TGCGCCAGCAGCTTGGTTGCGGGGGGGCCAAATGGGCAGTTCTTC. It specifies CASSLVAGGPNGQFF.

The CDR3 is CASSSFRDSVLSGNTIYF. The CDR3 nucleotides read TGTGCCAGCAGCTCATTCCGGGACAGCGTCCTCTCTGGAAACACCATATATTTT. J is TRBJ1-3 and V is TRBV11-2, with 7 positions matching TRBD1. This CDR3 region has 18 residues. V lost 4 bases and J lost 0; bases outside the gene matches: 12. The germline V gene has CDR1 SGHAT and CDR2 FQNNGV.

This clonotype was detected only a few times. The germline gene is not matched at one end of the junction; a read error may be the cause. V gene TRBV7-9 combines with J gene TRBJ2-3, with D unresolved. This CDR3 spans 14 amino acids. The germline gives CDR1 SEHNR, CDR2 FQNEAQ (reference sequence). Here the CDR3 reads CASSWSNLEDTQYF. The CDR3 DNA reads TGTGCCAGTAGCTGGTCGAATCTGGAAGATACGCAGTATTTT.

The chain is built from TRBV6-1 and TRBJ2-7; D perhaps matches TRBD2 (6 bases). Germline loops: CDR1 MNHNS, CDR2 SASEGT. V was trimmed by 7 bases and J by 3 bases, leaving 22 bases between them. This CDR3 has 16 residues. CDR3 DNA sequence: TGTGCCAGCAACCAAATGGGACTTGCAAATCTCTACGAGCAGTACTTC. Its translation: CASNQMGLANLYEQYF.

This rearrangement joins TRBV30 to TRBJ2-6, with D perhaps TRBD1 or TRBD2 (5 bases each). V was cut by 2 bases and J by 0 bases, with 14 bases left in between. This CDR3 region has 17 residues. Per germline, CDR1 GTSNPN and CDR2 SVGIG (reference sequence). CDR3 sequence reads: CAWSPSGGRSGANVLTF. DNA of the CDR3: TGTGCCTGGAGTCCAAGTGGGGGACGCTCTGGGGCCAACGTCCTGACTTTC.

This clonotype was observed at least ten times. The gene calls are TRBV12-3 or TRBV12-4 and TRBJ2-7; 8 bases map to TRBD1. After removal of 4 bases from V and 3 bases from J, the junction contained 26 bases not matched to a gene. The CDR3 spans 21 residues. CDR3 amino acids: CASSSFAWRYYSSGGYYEQYF. The CDR3 nucleotides are TGTGCCAGCAGTTCCTTTGCCTGGCGGTATTACAGTTCAGGGGGCTACTACGAGCAGTACTTC.

A few counts support this clonotype. Given a much more abundant clone one base away, this may be a read error. V is TRBV27 and J is TRBJ2-3; TRBD2 agrees at 7 bases. The germline CDR1 and CDR2 sequences are MNHEY and SMNVEV (reference sequence). Unmatched junction bases numbered 8, after V lost 6 bases and J lost 5 bases. This CDR3 comprises 14 residues. The CDR3 reads CASSKRLAGDTQYF. CDR3 bases: TGTGCCAGCAGCAAGAGACTAGCTGGAGATACGCAGTATTTT.

V is TRBV5-1 and J is TRBJ1-1; D unresolved. The CDR3 loop spans 14 amino acids. Between the trimmed V and J ends, which lost 3 bases and 4 bases, there was a span of 13 bases. Germline lookup yields CDR1 SGHRS and CDR2 YFSETQ. CDR3 residues: CASSWAPGSTEAFF. CDR3 DNA: TGCGCCAGCAGCTGGGCCCCGGGAAGCACTGAAGCTTTCTTT.

The sample holds many counts of this clonotype. The rearrangement joins TRBV15 to TRBJ2-7; 10 nucleotides match TRBD2. The J segment lost 6 bases and the V segment lost 0 bases, leaving 14 bases of the junction unmatched. The CDR3 is 18 residues long. Per the germline V gene, CDR1 is LNHNV and CDR2 is YYDKDF (reference sequence). This CDR3 reads CATSRDGLAGGLRGEQYF. DNA for the CDR3: TGTGCCACCAGCAGAGACGGCTTAGCGGGGGGCCTTAGGGGCGAGCAGTACTTC.

V gene TRBV12-3 or TRBV12-4 combines with J gene TRBJ2-3, with 9 bases aligning to TRBD2. CDR3 length equals 17 residues. Trimming at V came to 3 bases and at J to 15 bases, leaving 22 bases not matched to a gene. The CDR3 DNA reads TGTGCCAGCAGTTTGTCGGCGGGGGGGACCAGCACAGATACGGAATATTTT. This encodes CASSLSAGGTSTDTEYF.

Only a few counts were recorded for this clonotype. V gene TRBV4-1 combines with J gene TRBJ1-5, with D perhaps TRBD1 (6 bases). In germline, CDR1 is MGHRA, CDR2 YSYEKL. The CDR3 has 16 amino acids. V was pared by 1 base and J by 0 bases, with 10 bases between. Written as DNA, the CDR3 is TGCGCCAGCAGCCAAGGGACAGTGTATAGCAATCAGCCCCAGCATTTT. This encodes CASSQGTVYSNQPQHF.

The rearrangement joins TRBV4-3 to TRBJ1-2; the match to TRBD1 covers 7 bases. Trimming cost V 0 bases and J 4 bases; bases outside gene matches: 11. Germline V CDR1 and CDR2: LGHNA, YSLEER. The CDR3 contains 17 residues. Written as DNA, the CDR3 is TGCGCCAGCAGCCAAGACGCCTTAAACAGGGGTGGCTATGGCTACACCTTC. Encoded protein: CASSQDALNRGGYGYTF.

At least ten counts were recorded for this clonotype. The J gene is TRBJ2-7, the V gene TRBV29-1; 9 positions agree with TRBD2. CDR1 is SQVTM and CDR2 is ANQGSEA in the germline V gene. The CDR3 contains 13 residues. The J segment lost 6 bases and the V segment lost 6 bases, leaving 9 bases of the junction unmatched. Here the CDR3 reads CSVRGGGASEQYF. CDR3 coding DNA: TGCAGCGTACGGGGCGGGGGGGCATCCGAGCAGTACTTC.

The chain uses TRBV12-3 or TRBV12-4 and TRBJ1-2, with a possible D match to TRBD1 (5 bases). V lost 5 bases, J lost 5 bases, and 15 bases lay in between. This CDR3 is 14 amino acids long. The CDR3 sequence is CASSQTGRTYGYTF. CDR3 DNA: TGTGCCAGCAGTCAGACGGGACGGACATATGGCTACACCTTC.

The V and J genes are TRBV4-1 and TRBJ2-5; D may be TRBD1 (6 bases). V was shortened by 3 bases and J by 3 bases, with 14 bases between the two germline ends. Germline assignment: CDR1 MGHRA and CDR2 YSYEKL. The CDR3 length is 15 residues. The CDR3 sequence is CASSQDASGEETQYF. The CDR3 DNA sequence: TGCGCCAGCAGCCAGGATGCCTCAGGGGAAGAGACCCAGTACTTC.

A remark on this clonotype: Mismatch with germline at one junction end may stem from a read error. This sequence joins TRBV7-7 and TRBJ2-1; D might be TRBD1 or TRBD2, each matching 5 bases. Germline CDR1 reads SSHAT; CDR2 reads FNYEAQ (reference sequence). This CDR3 is 13 amino acids long. The CDR3 bases are TGTGCTAGCAGCCGTGGGACCAACAATGAGCAGTTCTTC. This sequence encodes CASSRGTNNEQFF.